This T cell receptor beta chain emerged from a study of cytomegalovirus exposure and HLA in healthy donors (dated by TCRdb to 2016 to 2017). With regard to the full study: According to a later analysis, one platform produced both the roughly 120 validation repertoires and the roughly 650 repertoires of the first cohort. The study aimed to test whether cataloging public T cell receptors could reveal signatures of past pathogen exposure. High-throughput TCR immunosequencing, statistical association of individual TCRs with disease status, and machine learning were combined to predict cytomegalovirus infection status. A separate validation cohort of over a hundred different subjects was used in addition to the roughly 640-subject first cohort. The investigation overall reported the following: In a later analysis, TCRs clustered in the first cohort were found to also tend to co-occur in the 110 or so validation repertoires, with approximately 95% of cluster scores above 0. The classifier was reported to diagnose cytomegalovirus status with high specificity and sensitivity in both the original and validation cohorts. In the study, around 150 TCR beta chains were listed as associated with cytomegalovirus. A few of the identified cytomegalovirus-associated TCR beta chains were confirmed in vitro to be specific for cytomegalovirus antigens. Across donors, most TCR sequences were observed very rarely, whereas some public TCRs were present in many individuals. The authors suggested that the approach could potentially be generalized to other disease states and immunological phenotypes. The validation cohort had no HLA typing available for a later analysis, so co-occurrence within that cohort was assessed over all 130 or so repertoires.

Receptor amplification or capture employed the immunoSEQ multiplex PCR assay. Per the original workflow: A statistical classification framework was built for diagnosing cytomegalovirus status from the catalog of TCR beta chain sequences. TCRdb's version of the immuneACCESS table is confined to in-frame rearrangements and falls short of the full clone set. An unresolved V gene accounts for under half of the shortfall where checked; the remainder is of unknown origin. V, J and clone size were drawn from that table, and D and trimming were deduced from the DNA. A total of about 65,000 clones appear in this sample, over 85% of them only once. Of the sample, nearly 4.5% falls within the top ten clones. CDR1 is given as SGHNT and CDR2 as YYREEE, both from the germline V gene (reference sequence). Including the terminal cysteine and phenylalanine, the CDR3 comprises 15 residues. Only CDR3 DNA is held: 45 bases, read in frame from base 1. The V end gives up 5 bases and the J end 2 bases, leaving 6 bases in the junction not matched to a gene.

The donors belonged to the validation cohort of roughly 120 subjects, which was separate from the approximately 700-subject first cohort. Concerning this clone: The antigen it binds to is not known. The input lacks base qualities; no much larger clone sits a single base away.

The chain joins TRBV5-4 to TRBJ2-3; TRBD2 lines up with 9 middle nucleotides. Sequenced input: PBMCs. The receptor comes from a man between 18 and 29 years old in good health and CMV-seropositive. The DNA sequence is TGTGCCAGCAGTTATAGCGGGGGCCTCACAGATACGCAGTATTTT. This translates into CASSYSGGLTDTQYF.